The clone carrying this T cell receptor beta chain appeared a single time. Trimming shortened V by 4 bases and J by 6 bases, and 12 bases separated the two germline ends. The CDR3 has 14 amino acids. The germline CDR1 and CDR2 sequences are WNHNN and SYGVQD (reference sequence). Study processing details: Nucleated cell number was recorded as an estimate derived from reference gene primer amplification. Generated by immunoSEQ multiplex PCR, the TCRdb table keeps only in-frame clones and is missing some. D and trimming were read from the DNA, whereas the V and J calls and clone size are those reported in that table. The data show 300,000 to 400,000 clones, roughly 90% seen once. These data originate in a study of blood T cell repertoires in COVID-19. Overall study: Specimens from acute and convalescent COVID-19 originated in the United States, Italy and Spain. PBMCs, B-cell-depleted T cells, or T cells provided the cDNA or gDNA that made up the material.

Seattle researchers signed up patients amid active infection and tracked them longitudinally. The sample comprised peripheral blood. The sequence derives from a woman younger than 45 with COVID-19, enrolled during active disease. V gene TRBV10-1 combines with J gene TRBJ2-2, with D maybe TRBD2 (6 bases). CDR3 sequence (DNA): TGCGCCAGCAGTGGAAACCGGGACTCCGGGGAGCTGTTTTTT. Protein sequence: CASSGNRDSGELFF.